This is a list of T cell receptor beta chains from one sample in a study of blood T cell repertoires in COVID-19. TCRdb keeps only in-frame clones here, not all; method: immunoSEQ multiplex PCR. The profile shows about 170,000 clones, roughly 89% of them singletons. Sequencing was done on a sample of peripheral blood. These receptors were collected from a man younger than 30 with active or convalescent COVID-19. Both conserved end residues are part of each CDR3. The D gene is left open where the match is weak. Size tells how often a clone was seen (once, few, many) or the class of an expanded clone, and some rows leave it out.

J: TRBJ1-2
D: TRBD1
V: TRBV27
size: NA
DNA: TGTGCCAGCAGTTCCCCCGGACAGGCTCCTTATGGCTACACCTTC
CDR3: CASSSPGQAPYGYTF

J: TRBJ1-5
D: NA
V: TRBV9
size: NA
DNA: TGTGCCAGCAATCGGCAGGGCGACAATCAGCCCCAGCATTTT
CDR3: CASNRQGDNQPQHF

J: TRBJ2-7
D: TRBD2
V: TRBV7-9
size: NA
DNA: TGTGCCAGCAGCTTAGGAGCGGGGAAAATCTACGAGCAGTACTTC
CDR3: CASSLGAGKIYEQYF

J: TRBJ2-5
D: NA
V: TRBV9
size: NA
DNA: TGTGCCAGCAGCGGCCGGGGACAAAGGTACCAAGAGACCCAGTACTTC
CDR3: CASSGRGQRYQETQYF

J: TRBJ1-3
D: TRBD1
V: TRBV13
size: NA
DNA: TGTGCCAGCAGCTCCCGGACAGGGGGAAACACCATATATTTT
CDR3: CASSSRTGGNTIYF

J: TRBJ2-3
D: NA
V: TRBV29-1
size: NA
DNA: TGCAGCGTTGGGCCCGGGGACTCTCACACAGATACGCAGTATTTT
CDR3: CSVGPGDSHTDTQYF

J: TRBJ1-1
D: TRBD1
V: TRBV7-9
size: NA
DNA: TGTGCCAGCAGCCCCCCTAACCTACAGGGGGCGGAAGCTTTCTTT
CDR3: CASSPPNLQGAEAFF

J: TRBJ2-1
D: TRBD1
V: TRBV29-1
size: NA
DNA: TGCAGCTCCCGACAGGGGTATGAGCAGTTCTTC
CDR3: CSSRQGYEQFF

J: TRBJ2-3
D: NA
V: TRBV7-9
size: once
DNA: TGTGCCAGCAGCGCACTCCCAACGGGGGCAGATACGCAGTATTTT
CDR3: CASSALPTGADTQYF

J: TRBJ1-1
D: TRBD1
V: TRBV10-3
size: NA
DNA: TGTGCCATCAACGGACAGGGGGCGGGCACTGAAGCTTTCTTT
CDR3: CAINGQGAGTEAFF

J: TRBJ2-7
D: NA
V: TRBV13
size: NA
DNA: TGTGCCAGCAGCTTATATGGCAACCGCGAGCAGTACTTC
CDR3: CASSLYGNREQYF

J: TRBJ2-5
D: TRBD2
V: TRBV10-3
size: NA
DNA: TGTGCCATCAGTGGATCCGCGCGGGAGAGGGAGACCCAGTACTTC
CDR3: CAISGSARERETQYF

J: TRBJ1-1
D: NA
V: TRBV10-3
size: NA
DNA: TGTGCCATCAGAAGCGACACTGAAGCTTTCTTT
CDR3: CAIRSDTEAFF

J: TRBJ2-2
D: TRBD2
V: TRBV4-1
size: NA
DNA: TGCGCCAGCAGCCAAGAGGGACTAGCGAACACCGGGGAGCTGTTTTTT
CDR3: CASSQEGLANTGELFF

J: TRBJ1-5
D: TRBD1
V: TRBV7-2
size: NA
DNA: TGTGCCAGCAGCTCGGACAGGGGGGACAATCAGCCCCAGCATTTT
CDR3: CASSSDRGDNQPQHF

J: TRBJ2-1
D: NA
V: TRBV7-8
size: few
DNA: TGTGCCAGCAGCTTCTTCAATGAGCAGTTCTTC
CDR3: CASSFFNEQFF

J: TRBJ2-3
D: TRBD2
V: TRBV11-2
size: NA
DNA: TGTGCCAGCAGCTCCCTAGCGGGGGGTACAGATACGCAGTATTTT
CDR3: CASSSLAGGTDTQYF

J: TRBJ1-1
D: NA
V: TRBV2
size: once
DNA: TGTGCCAGCAGCCTGGAAAGGCGGGGTGCGGGCACTGAAGCTTTCTTT
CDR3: CASSLERRGAGTEAFF

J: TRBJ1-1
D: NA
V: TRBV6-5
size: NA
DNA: TGTGCCAGCAGGGGGCGCCGATCTGAAGCTTTCTTT
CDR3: CASRGRRSEAFF

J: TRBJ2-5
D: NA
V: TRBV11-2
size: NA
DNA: TGTGCCAGCAGCTTATCTTGGGCGGGCCGAGGGGAGACCCAGTACTTC
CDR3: CASSLSWAGRGETQYF

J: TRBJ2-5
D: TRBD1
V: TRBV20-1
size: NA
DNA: TGCAGTGCTAGTTTGGTGACAGGGGAAGAGACCCAGTACTTC
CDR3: CSASLVTGEETQYF

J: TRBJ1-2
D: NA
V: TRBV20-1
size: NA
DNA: TGCAGTGCCACAGATAACTATGGCTACACCTTC
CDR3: CSATDNYGYTF

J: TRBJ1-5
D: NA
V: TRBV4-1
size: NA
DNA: TGCGCCAGCAGCCAAGGCCCAGGGTACCAGCCCCAGCATTTT
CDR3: CASSQGPGYQPQHF

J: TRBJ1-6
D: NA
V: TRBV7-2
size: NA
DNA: TGTGCCAGCAGCTTAGGGGCCAGAATATATTCACCCCTCCACTTT
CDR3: CASSLGARIYSPLHF

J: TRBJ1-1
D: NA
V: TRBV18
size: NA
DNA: TGTGCCAGCTCATCGGGGGGAGAGAACACTGAAGCTTTCTTT
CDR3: CASSSGGENTEAFF

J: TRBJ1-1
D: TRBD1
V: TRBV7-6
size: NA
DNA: TGTGCCAGCAGCGGCGGACAGGGATGGAACACTGAAGCTTTCTTT
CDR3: CASSGGQGWNTEAFF

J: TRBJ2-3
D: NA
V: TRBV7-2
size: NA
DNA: TGTGCCAGCAGCTTAGCTGGCAGGACACCATCCACAGATACGCAGTATTTT
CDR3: CASSLAGRTPSTDTQYF

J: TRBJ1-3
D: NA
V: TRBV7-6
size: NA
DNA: TGTGCCAGCAGCTTATTGGGCCGCTCTCAATCTGGAAACACCATATATTTT
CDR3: CASSLLGRSQSGNTIYF

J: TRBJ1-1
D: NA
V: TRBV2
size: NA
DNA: TGTGCCAGCTCCGCGGTTTCTGGCACTGAAGCTTTCTTT
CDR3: CASSAVSGTEAFF

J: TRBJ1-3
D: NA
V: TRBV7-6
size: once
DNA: TGTGCCAGCAGCTACTCAGGGGTCTCTGGAAACACCATATATTTT
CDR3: CASSYSGVSGNTIYF

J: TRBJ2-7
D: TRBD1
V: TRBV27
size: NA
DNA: TGTGCCAGCAGTTGGGGGACAGGATCCGAGCAGTACTTC
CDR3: CASSWGTGSEQYF

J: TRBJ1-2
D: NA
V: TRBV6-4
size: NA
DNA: TGTGCCAGCAGTGACTCCTGGGGGACTTATGGCTACACCTTC
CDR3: CASSDSWGTYGYTF

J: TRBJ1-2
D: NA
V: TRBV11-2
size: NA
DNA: TGTGCCAGCAGCCCGCTTGGGAGAGCTAACTATGGCTACACCTTC
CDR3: CASSPLGRANYGYTF

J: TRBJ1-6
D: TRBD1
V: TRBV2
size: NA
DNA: TGTGCCAGCAGTGATAGTTGGGACAGGGCAAATTCACCCCTCCACTTT
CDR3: CASSDSWDRANSPLHF

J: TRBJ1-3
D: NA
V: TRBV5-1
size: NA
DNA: TGCGCCAGCAGCTTGGAGTGGGCCGACTCTGGAAACACCATATATTTT
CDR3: CASSLEWADSGNTIYF

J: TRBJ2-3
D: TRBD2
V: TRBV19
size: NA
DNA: TGTGCCAGTAGTATAGGGCCTAGCGGGGACCCATGGACGCAGTATTTT
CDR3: CASSIGPSGDPWTQYF

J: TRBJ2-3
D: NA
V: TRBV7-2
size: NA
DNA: TGTGCCAGCAGCCCCCCGATGGCGGGGCCGCGCACAGATACGCAGTATTTT
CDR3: CASSPPMAGPRTDTQYF

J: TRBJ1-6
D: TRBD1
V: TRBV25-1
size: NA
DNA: TGTGCCAGCAGTCCGGGACAGGGAGGTTCACCCCTCCACTTT
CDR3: CASSPGQGGSPLHF

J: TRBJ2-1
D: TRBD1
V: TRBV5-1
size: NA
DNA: TGCGCCAGCAGCCGGGACAGGGTCCATGAGCAGTTCTTC
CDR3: CASSRDRVHEQFF

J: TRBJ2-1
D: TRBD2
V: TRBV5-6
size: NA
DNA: TGTGCCAGCAGCCTCAGTAAAGCGGGAGGGCAAAATGAGCAGTTCTTC
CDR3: CASSLSKAGGQNEQFF

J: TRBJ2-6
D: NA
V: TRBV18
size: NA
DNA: TGTGCCAGCTCACAAGGGGGAGCCACAGGTGGGGCCAACGTCCTGACTTTC
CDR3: CASSQGGATGGANVLTF

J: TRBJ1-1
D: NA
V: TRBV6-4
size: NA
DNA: TGTGCCAGCCCGGGAATGGCTTTCTTT
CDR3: CASPGMAFF

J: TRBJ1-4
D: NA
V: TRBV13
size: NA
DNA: TGTGCCAGCAGCTTAACGGGGGGAAATGAAAAACTGTTTTTT
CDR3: CASSLTGGNEKLFF

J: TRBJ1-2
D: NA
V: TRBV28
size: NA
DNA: TGTGCCAGCAGTTTAGAGGGCAGAACCTATGGCTACACCTTC
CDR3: CASSLEGRTYGYTF

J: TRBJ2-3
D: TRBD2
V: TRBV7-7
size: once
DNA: TGTGCCAGCAGCGTAGGGACTAGCGCTACGCAGTATTTT
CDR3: CASSVGTSATQYF

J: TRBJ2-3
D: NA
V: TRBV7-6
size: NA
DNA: TGTGCCAGCAGCTTATTCCAGGGTAGGGCAGATACGCAGTATTTT
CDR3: CASSLFQGRADTQYF

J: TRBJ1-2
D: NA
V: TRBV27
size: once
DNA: TGTGCCAGCAGTTTATCGAGGGTGGCTGGCTACACCTTC
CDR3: CASSLSRVAGYTF

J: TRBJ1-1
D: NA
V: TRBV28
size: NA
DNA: TGTGCCAGCAGTCGCTGGGGCGCGGTGGGGTCTGAAGCTTTCTTT
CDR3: CASSRWGAVGSEAFF

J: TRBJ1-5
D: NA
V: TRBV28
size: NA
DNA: TGTGCCAGCGGAGACTCAACTGGAAGCTATAGTCAGCCCCAGCATTTT
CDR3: CASGDSTGSYSQPQHF

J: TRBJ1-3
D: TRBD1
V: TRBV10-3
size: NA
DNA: TGTGCCATCAGTGAGTGGACAGGGATCTCTGGAAACACCATATATTTT
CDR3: CAISEWTGISGNTIYF

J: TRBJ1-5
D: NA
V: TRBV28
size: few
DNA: TGTGCCAGCAGCGAAGAGGTCCAGGGCAGAAGCAATCAGCCCCAGCATTTT
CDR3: CASSEEVQGRSNQPQHF

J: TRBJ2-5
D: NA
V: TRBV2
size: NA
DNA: TGTGCCAGCCATCTTGATGGGGGGGCAGAGACCCAGTACTTC
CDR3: CASHLDGGAETQYF

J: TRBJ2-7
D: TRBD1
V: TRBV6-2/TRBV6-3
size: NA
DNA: TGTGCCAGCAGTTACGGATGGGACAGGTCGAACTACGAGCAGTACTTC
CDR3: CASSYGWDRSNYEQYF

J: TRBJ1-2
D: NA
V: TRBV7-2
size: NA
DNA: TGTGCCAGCAGCTTACTCGGACAGACCAGCTATGGCTACACCTTC
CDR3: CASSLLGQTSYGYTF

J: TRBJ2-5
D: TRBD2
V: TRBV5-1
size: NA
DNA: TGCGCCAGCAGCTTCCATGCGTCTAGCGGGAGGTATCAAGAGACCCAGTACTTC
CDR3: CASSFHASSGRYQETQYF